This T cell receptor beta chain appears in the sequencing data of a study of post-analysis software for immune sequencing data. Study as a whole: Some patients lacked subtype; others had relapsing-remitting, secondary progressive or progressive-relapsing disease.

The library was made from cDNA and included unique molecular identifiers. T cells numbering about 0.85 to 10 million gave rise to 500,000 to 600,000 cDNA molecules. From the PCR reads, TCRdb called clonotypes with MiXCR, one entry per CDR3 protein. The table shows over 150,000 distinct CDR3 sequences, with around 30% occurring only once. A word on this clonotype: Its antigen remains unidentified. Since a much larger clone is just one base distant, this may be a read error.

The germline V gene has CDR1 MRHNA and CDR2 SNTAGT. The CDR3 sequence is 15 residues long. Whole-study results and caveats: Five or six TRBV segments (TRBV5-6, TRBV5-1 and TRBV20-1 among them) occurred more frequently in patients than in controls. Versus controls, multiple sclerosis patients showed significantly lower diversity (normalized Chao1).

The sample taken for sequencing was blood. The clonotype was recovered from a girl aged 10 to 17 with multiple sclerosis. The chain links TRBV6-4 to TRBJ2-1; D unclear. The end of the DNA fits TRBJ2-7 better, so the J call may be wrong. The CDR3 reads CASSMRPGTYNEQYF. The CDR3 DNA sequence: TGTGCCAGCAGTATGCGACCAGGAACCTACAATGAGCAGTACTTC.